The 20 T cell receptor beta chains presented below share a single source sample, sequenced in a study of Ad26.COV2.S vaccination and SARS-CoV-2 variants. The table came from immunoSEQ multiplex PCR; TCRdb's copy has only in-frame clones and leaves some out. The sample carries fewer than 800,000 clones, around 90% recorded once. Treatment: around 19 received Ad26.COV2.S at low or high dose, single or two shots; several received placebo; per-sample allocation not given. Vaccine and placebo recipients were sampled on day 63 after the first injection. This material consisted of peripheral blood, taken in a trial of Ad26.COV2.S vaccine versus placebo. The receptors shown here come from a person aged 18-65 years who received the Ad26.COV2.S COVID-19 vaccine or a placebo.

This clone has a handful of counts. V gene TRBV10-3 combines with J gene TRBJ1-2; TRBD1 might be the D (5 bases). Germline CDR1 reads ENHRY; CDR2 reads SYGVKD. The CDR3 covers 14 residues. The V end was cut by 8 bases, the J end by 0 bases, with 13 bases between. CDR3 residues: CAIGASQANYGYTF. CDR3 nucleotide sequence: TGTGCCATCGGGGCGTCGCAGGCTAACTATGGCTACACCTTC.

V usage is TRBV6-5 and J usage is TRBJ1-1, with D unclear. Germline V gives CDR1 MNHEY, CDR2 SVGAGI. V lost 7 bases and J 0 bases, leaving 15 bases between the germline ends. This CDR3 is 15 amino acids long. CDR3 nucleotides: TGTGCCAGCACCCCTCTGCCCAATATGAACACTGAAGCTTTCTTT. Its protein is CASTPLPNMNTEAFF.

This chain joins TRBV2 and TRBJ2-3, with 10 bases that match TRBD1. The length of the CDR3 is 13 residues. V shed 9 bases and J 3 bases; nucleotides not matched to a gene: 3. Germline V gene data show CDR1 as SNHLY and CDR2 as FYNNEI. The CDR3 region has the DNA TGTGCCAGACGACAGGGGGCAACAGATACGCAGTATTTT. This sequence encodes CARRQGATDTQYF.

The V gene is TRBV12-3 or TRBV12-4, the J gene TRBJ2-7; unclear D gene. This CDR3 region has 12 residues. Trimming left V 5 bases short and J 3 bases short, with 8 bases between. As DNA, the CDR3 is TGTGCCAGCAGTACCTACATCTACGAGCAGTACTTC. Translating gives CASSTYIYEQYF.

The chain couples TRBV29-1 to TRBJ1-3; no clear D. This CDR3 contains 13 residues. From germline, CDR1 is SQVTM and CDR2 ANQGSEA. With 4 bases removed from V and 0 bases from J, the gap between germline ends came to 7 bases. CDR3 DNA: TGCAGCGTTGCACGAGACTCTGGAAACACCATATATTTT. Its translation: CSVARDSGNTIYF.

This clone was picked up a small number of times. Additional DNA sequences in this sample encode the identical CDR3. The chain couples TRBV18 to TRBJ1-5; D is unresolved. The V and J ends lost 3 bases and 5 bases respectively, with 8 bases between them. Germline-derived CDR1 and CDR2 are KGHSH and LQKENI. CDR3 size: 13 residues. In DNA form, the CDR3 reads TGTGCCAGCTCACCGGGCCGGGATCAGCCCCAGCATTTT. Its protein is CASSPGRDQPQHF.

The chain couples TRBV2 to TRBJ1-2; TRBD1 agrees at 10 bases. The germline V gene has CDR1 SNHLY and CDR2 FYNNEI. This CDR3 is 15 amino acids long. J was trimmed by 4 bases and V by 6 bases; bases with no gene match: 8. CDR3 sequence: CASRPGTGVFYGYTF. The CDR3 DNA follows: TGTGCCAGCAGGCCCGGGACAGGGGTTTTCTATGGCTACACCTTC. The complete variable domain, with remaining parts taken from reference TRBV2 and TRBJ1-2, reads EPEVTQTPSHQVTQMGQEVILRCVPISNHLYFYWYRQILGQKVEFLVSFYNNEISEKSEIFDDQFSVERPDGSNFTLKIRSTKLEDSAMYFCASRPGTGVFYGYTFGSGTRLTVV.

This sequence joins TRBV5-4 and TRBJ1-6; D may be TRBD1 (6 bases). CDR1 and CDR2 from the germline V gene are SGHNT and YYREEE (reference sequence). V lost 4 bases and J lost 0, with 8 bases in between. There are 15 residues in the CDR3. Written as DNA, the CDR3 is TGTGCCAGCAGCCGGGACACCTCCTATAATTCACCCCTCCACTTT. Protein product: CASSRDTSYNSPLHF.

This clone has just one count. The chain is built from TRBV6-5 and TRBJ1-6; D may be TRBD1 (5 bases). This CDR3 spans 14 amino acids. From germline, CDR1 is MNHEY and CDR2 SVGAGI. The V and J ends lost 7 bases and 9 bases respectively, with 16 bases between them. The DNA of the CDR3 is TGTGCCAGCAATAATAATAGGGGACGTTCACCCCTCCACTTT. Protein product: CASNNNRGRSPLHF.

V gene TRBV5-1 combines with J gene TRBJ2-3; 12 bases are shared with TRBD2. The trim removed 1 base at V and 4 bases at J, leaving 4 bases unmatched. From germline, CDR1 is SGHRS and CDR2 YFSETQ. The length of the CDR3 is 16 residues. The CDR3 protein is CASSLRTSGEADTQYF. CDR3 nucleotide sequence: TGCGCCAGCAGCTTGAGGACTAGCGGGGAGGCAGATACGCAGTATTTT.

This clone showed up just once. The CDR3 loop reads CAWSQVLYGYTF. The CDR3 region has the DNA TGTGCCTGGAGTCAGGTCCTCTATGGCTACACCTTC. This sequence joins TRBV30 and TRBJ1-2; no clear D gene. With 2 bases removed from V and 4 bases from J, the gap between germline ends came to 8 bases. The CDR3 is 12 residues long. Germline CDR1 GTSNPN, CDR2 SVGIG (reference sequence).

J is TRBJ1-2 and V is TRBV4-1; D is unresolved. V lost 0 bases, J lost 4 bases, and 9 bases lay in between. Germline V gene lookup returns CDR1 MGHRA and CDR2 YSYEKL. The CDR3 runs 14 residues. CDR3 protein: CASSQDPWGYGYTF. In DNA, the CDR3 is TGCGCCAGCAGCCAAGATCCCTGGGGCTATGGCTACACCTTC.

The chain carries TRBV15 and TRBJ2-1; D is possibly TRBD1 or TRBD2 (5 bases each). Germline values: CDR1 LNHNV, CDR2 YYDKDF (reference sequence). Trimming left V 5 bases short and J 10 bases short, with 12 bases between. The CDR3 extends over 12 amino acids. The CDR3 bases are TGTGCCACCAGCCGGGACCGGAGCGAGCAGTTCTTC. Its protein product is CATSRDRSEQFF.

V gene TRBV30 combines with J gene TRBJ2-1; D is uncertain. V lost 2 bases and J 7 bases, leaving 3 bases between the germline ends. The CDR3 loop spans 10 amino acids. Germline V gene lookup returns CDR1 GTSNPN and CDR2 SVGIG (reference sequence). As DNA, the CDR3 is TGTGCCTGGAGTAATAATGAGCAGTTCTTC. Amino acid sequence: CAWSNNEQFF.

CDR3 nucleotides: TGTGCCAGCAGCTTGAACAGACAGGGGAGCTCCTACGAGCAGTACTTC. This encodes CASSLNRQGSSYEQYF. The J gene is TRBJ2-7, the V gene TRBV7-9; 8 bases agree with TRBD1. CDR1 is SEHNR and CDR2 is FQNEAQ in the germline V gene (reference sequence). This CDR3 comprises 16 residues. J was trimmed by 0 bases and V by 3 bases; bases with no gene match: 7.

This clone was seen only a few times. The chain couples TRBV7-2 to TRBJ1-1, with no clear D. The V end lost 2 bases, the J end lost 9 bases, and 7 bases lay between the germline ends. The CDR3 totals 11 residues. CDR1 is SGHTA and CDR2 is FQGNSA in the germline V gene. The CDR3 loop reads CASSLFTKAFF. The CDR3 coding sequence is TGTGCCAGCAGCTTATTTACTAAAGCTTTCTTT.

V usage is TRBV3-1 (or the pseudogene TRBV3-2) and J usage is TRBJ2-3, with D uncertain. Germline-derived CDR1 and CDR2 are LGHDT and YNNKEL (reference sequence). The CDR3 spans 14 residues. V shed 2 bases and J shed 2 bases, with 8 bases lying between them. CDR3 sequence (DNA): TGTGCCAGCAGCCAAAGCCCCAACACAGATACGCAGTATTTT. As protein: CASSQSPNTDTQYF.

Written as DNA, the CDR3 is TGTGCCAGCAGCTTCGCTCACGGTGAAAAACTGTTTTTT. Protein sequence: CASSFAHGEKLFF. The chain couples TRBV7-9 to TRBJ1-4; D is uncertain. Per germline, CDR1 SEHNR and CDR2 FQNEAQ (reference sequence). The CDR3 loop spans 13 amino acids. Trimming took 3 bases from V and 7 from J, leaving 9 bases between them.

The chain couples TRBV4-2 to TRBJ2-7, with 12 bases fitting TRBD2. Trimming removed 3 bases from V and 7 bases from J; junction bases left unmatched: 13. CDR1 and CDR2 from the germline V gene are LGHNA and YNFKEQ. The CDR3 is 17 amino acids. The CDR3 nucleotides are TGTGCCAGCAGCCATGATCTTGGACTAGCGGGGTGGGGGGAGCAGTACTTC. Translating gives CASSHDLGLAGWGEQYF.

The J gene is TRBJ2-7, the V gene TRBV7-2; no definite D call. In germline, CDR1 is SGHTA, CDR2 FQGNSA. This CDR3 is built from 12 residues. Trimming pared 1 base from V and 1 base from J, leaving 2 bases between. The CDR3 nucleotides are TGTGCCAGCAGCTTAGTATCCTACGAGCAGTACTTC. This encodes CASSLVSYEQYF.